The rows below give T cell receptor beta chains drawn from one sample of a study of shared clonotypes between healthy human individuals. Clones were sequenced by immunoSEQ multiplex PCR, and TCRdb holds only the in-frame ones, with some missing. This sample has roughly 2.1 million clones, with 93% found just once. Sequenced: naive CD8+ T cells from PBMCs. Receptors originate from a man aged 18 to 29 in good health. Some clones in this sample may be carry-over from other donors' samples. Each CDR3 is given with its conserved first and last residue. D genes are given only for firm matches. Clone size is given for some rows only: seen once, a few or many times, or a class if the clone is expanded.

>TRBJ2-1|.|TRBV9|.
TGTGCCAGCGATGGCGGCAGTAGATTCAATGAGCAGTTCTTC
CASDGGSRFNEQFF
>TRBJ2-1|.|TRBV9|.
TGTGCCAGCAGCGTAGTAGGGGTCAATGAGCAGTTCTTC
CASSVVGVNEQFF
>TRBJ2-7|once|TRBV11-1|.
TGTGCCAGCAGCTTACCTCCTGACATCTCCTACGAGCAGTACTTC
CASSLPPDISYEQYF
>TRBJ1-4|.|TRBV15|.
TGTGCCACCAGCAGAGGTGATGAAAAACTGTTTTTT
CATSRGDEKLFF
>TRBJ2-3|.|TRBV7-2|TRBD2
TGTGCCAGCAGCTTAGCGATTCTAGCGGGAGGGCCGGATACGCAGTATTTT
CASSLAILAGGPDTQYF
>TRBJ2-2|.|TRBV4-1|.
TGCGCCAGCAGCCAAGAGGGGGGGAACACCGGGGAGCTGTTTTTT
CASSQEGGNTGELFF
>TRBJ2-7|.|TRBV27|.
TGTGCCAGCAGTTTACTACCTCTCAACGAGCAGTACTTC
CASSLLPLNEQYF
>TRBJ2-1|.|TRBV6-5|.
TGTGCCAGCAGTTACTCGGCGGGCTCCTACAATGAGCAGTTCTTC
CASSYSAGSYNEQFF
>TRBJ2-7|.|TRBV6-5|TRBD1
TGTGCCAGCAGCCGGACAGGGGAAATCTACGAGCAGTACTTC
CASSRTGEIYEQYF
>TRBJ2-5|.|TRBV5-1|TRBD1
TGCGCCAGCAGCTTGGCAATGCAGGGGGCGTGGGAAGAGACCCAGTACTTC
CASSLAMQGAWEETQYF
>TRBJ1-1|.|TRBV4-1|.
TGCGCCAGCAGCCAGACACAGGGTAACACTGAAGCTTTCTTT
CASSQTQGNTEAFF
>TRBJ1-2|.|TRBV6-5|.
TGTGCCAGCAGTTACTCGCACAGCCTATTATATGGCTACACCTTC
CASSYSHSLLYGYTF
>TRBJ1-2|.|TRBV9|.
TGTGCCAGCAGCGCAAGGGACAAGACCTATGGCTACACCTTC
CASSARDKTYGYTF
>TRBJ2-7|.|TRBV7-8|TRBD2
TGTGCCAGCAGCTCAAATCCGGGACTAGCGCGGGAGCAGTACTTC
CASSSNPGLAREQYF
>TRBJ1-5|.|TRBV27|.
TGTGCCAGCAGTTTGGGGGGGGATCAGCCCCAGCATTTT
CASSLGGDQPQHF
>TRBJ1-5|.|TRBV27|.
TGTGCCAGCACAACAGGGTATCAGCCCCAGCATTTT
CASTTGYQPQHF
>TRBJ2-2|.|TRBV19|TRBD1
TGTGCCAGTAGTGGTAGGACAGGAAACACCGGGGAGCTGTTTTTT
CASSGRTGNTGELFF
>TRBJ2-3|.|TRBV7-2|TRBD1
TGTGCCAGCAGCTTAGCCTTAATACAGGGGGCTGAGGGCACAGATACGCAGTATTTT
CASSLALIQGAEGTDTQYF
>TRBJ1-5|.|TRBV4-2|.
TGTGCCAGCAGCCAAGTCGGCTTTTCCCAGGTTAGCAATCAGCCCCAGCATTTT
CASSQVGFSQVSNQPQHF
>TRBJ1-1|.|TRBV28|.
TGTGCCAGCAGTGGGCAGCCCATGAACACTGAAGCTTTCTTT
CASSGQPMNTEAFF
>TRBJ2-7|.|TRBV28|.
TGTGCCAGCAAATTGATGCAGGGGTTCTACGAGCAGTACTTC
CASKLMQGFYEQYF
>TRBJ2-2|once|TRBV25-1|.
TGTGCCAGCAACCCCCGGGGGACCGGGGAGCTGTTTTTT
CASNPRGTGELFF